This record covers a single T cell receptor (beta chain). Its antigen is undetermined. Sequencing was performed with immunoSEQ multiplex PCR; in TCRdb, only in-frame clones are kept and a portion is missing. The sample lists tens of thousands of clones, about 92% occurring once. This entry comes from a study of neoadjuvant nivolumab and ipilimumab in lung cancer. Study overall: Patients got nivolumab 3 mg/kg on days 1, 15 and 29; combination added ipilimumab 1 mg/kg day 1.

Overall study results and limits: Pathologic regression was not significantly tied to TCR clonality.

The sample was peripheral blood, taken after neoadjuvant nivolumab, alone or with ipilimumab, at or shortly before surgery. The source is an adult with non-small cell lung cancer.

The chain's CDR3 is CASSLGVGNYGYTF. The CDR3 DNA sequence: TGTGCCAGCAGCTTAGGGGTAGGCAACTATGGCTACACCTTC. The V gene is TRBV5-5, the J gene TRBJ1-2, with D possibly being TRBD1 (5 bases). With 2 bases removed from V and 2 bases from J, the gap between germline ends came to 10 bases. Per germline, CDR1 SGHKS and CDR2 YYEKEE (reference sequence). The CDR3 totals 14 residues.